Below, 15 T cell receptor beta chains from the same sample are listed, as sequenced in a study of cytomegalovirus exposure and HLA in healthy donors. The PCR made use of 60 Vbeta and 13 Jbeta primers. Measured with immunoSEQ multiplex PCR; TCRdb has only the in-frame clones, and not every one. The sample consists of around 130,000 clones, almost 85% of them appearing once. The specimen sequenced was PBMCs. The receptors stem from a woman aged 18-29 years in good health and CMV-seronegative.

The gene calls are TRBV19 and TRBJ2-6; D possibly corresponds to TRBD1 (6 bases). CDR1 LNHDA and CDR2 SQIVND come from the germline V gene (reference sequence). The V and J ends lost 1 base and 8 bases respectively, with 12 bases between them. The CDR3 runs 15 residues. The CDR3 is CASSIGTVRTNVLTF. CDR3 DNA sequence: TGTGCCAGTAGTATAGGGACAGTTCGGACCAACGTCCTGACTTTC.

This chain joins TRBV4-2 and TRBJ1-5, with D unresolved. V lost 2 bases and J lost 4, with 15 bases in between. Germline V gene sequence: CDR1 LGHNA, CDR2 YNFKEQ. The length of the CDR3 is 16 residues. This CDR3 is CASSQSHAGGNQPQHF. CDR3 sequence (DNA): TGTGCCAGCAGCCAATCCCATGCGGGAGGTAATCAGCCCCAGCATTTT.

This sequence joins TRBV5-8 and TRBJ2-2; TRBD1 matches 7 bases. The ends lost 4 bases at V and 0 bases at J; junction bases unmatched: 3. The CDR3 has 15 amino acids. Germline CDR1 SGHTS, CDR2 YDEGEE. The CDR3 coding sequence is TGTGCCAGCAGCGTGACAGGGACGAACACCGGGGAGCTGTTTTTT. Translated: CASSVTGTNTGELFF. Full variable domain (missing parts from reference TRBV5-8 and TRBJ2-2): EAGVTQSPTHLIKTRGQQATLRCSPISGHTSVYWYQQALGLGLQFLLWYDEGEERNRGNFPPRFSGRQFPNYSSELNVNALELEDSALYLCASSVTGTNTGELFFGEGSRLTVL.

For the CDR3, the DNA is TGTGCCAGCAGTGACGCGGCAGGGGGGTATCAGCCCCAGCATTTT. This translates into CASSDAAGGYQPQHF. The gene calls are TRBV2 and TRBJ1-5; TRBD1 matches 7 bases. There are 15 residues in the CDR3. The germline gives CDR1 SNHLY, CDR2 FYNNEI. Trimming cost V 3 bases and J 5 bases; bases outside gene matches: 7.

The V gene is TRBV19, the J gene TRBJ1-1; no clear D gene. Germline-derived CDR1 and CDR2 are LNHDA and SQIVND (reference sequence). The CDR3 runs to 15 residues. V was clipped by 7 bases and J by 0 bases, with 15 bases between them. The CDR3 is CASKRWKDLNTEAFF. In nucleotides, the CDR3 is TGTGCCAGTAAACGGTGGAAAGACTTGAACACTGAAGCTTTCTTT. The full variable domain, its missing parts supplied by reference TRBV19 and TRBJ1-1, is DGGITQSPKYLFRKEGQNVTLSCEQNLNHDAMYWYRQDPGQGLRLIYYSQIVNDFQKGDIAEGYSVSREKKESFPLTVTSAQKNPTAFYLCASKRWKDLNTEAFFGQGTRLTVV.

This clone was seen a few times. This rearrangement joins TRBV7-2 to TRBJ2-3; TRBD2 agrees at 9 bases. CDR1 SGHTA and CDR2 FQGNSA come from the germline V gene. V lost 1 base and J lost 2; bases outside the gene matches: 7. The CDR3 is 17 residues long. CDR3 sequence (DNA): TGTGCCAGCAGCTTAGAGCGAGCGGGAGGTAACACAGATACGCAGTATTTT. It is translated as CASSLERAGGNTDTQYF.

The chain has TRBV5-6 and TRBJ2-7; D might be TRBD1 (6 bases). The CDR3 spans 16 residues. Trimming removed 2 bases from V and 3 bases from J, with 18 bases in between. The germline CDR1 and CDR2 sequences are SGHDT and YYEEEE. The CDR3 region has the DNA TGTGCCAGCAGCTTTCTACACAGGGAAGTACGCTACGAGCAGTACTTC. It translates to CASSFLHREVRYEQYF.

The chain recombines TRBV11-2 with TRBJ1-4; weak D call: TRBD1 (6 bases). Germline V gene data show CDR1 as SGHAT and CDR2 as FQNNGV. V was pared by 5 bases and J by 8 bases, with 18 bases between. The CDR3 length is 15 residues. This chain's CDR3 is CASSPIGGSGEKLFF. CDR3 nucleotides: TGTGCCAGCAGCCCAATAGGGGGTTCGGGAGAAAAACTGTTTTTT.

This chain links TRBV29-1 with TRBJ2-5; D perhaps matches TRBD2 (6 bases). V was cut by 3 bases and J by 1 base, with 15 bases left in between. Germline V gives CDR1 SQVTM, CDR2 ANQGSEA. This CDR3 is 15 amino acids long. In nucleotides, the CDR3 is TGCAGCGTTGAGGGCGGTGGACTAACCCAAGAGACCCAGTACTTC. Translated, it gives CSVEGGGLTQETQYF.

The CDR3 loop reads CASSITAGSGTGYGYTF. The CDR3 region has the DNA TGTGCCAGTAGTATAACGGCGGGGAGCGGGACAGGGTATGGCTACACCTTC. The V and J genes are TRBV19 and TRBJ1-2; 9 nucleotides line up with TRBD1. The CDR3 runs 17 residues. The germline V gene has CDR1 LNHDA and CDR2 SQIVND (reference sequence). V shed 2 bases, J shed 5 bases, and the junction held 12 bases outside the gene matches. The variable domain in full, completed from reference TRBV19 and TRBJ1-2, reads DGGITQSPKYLFRKEGQNVTLSCEQNLNHDAMYWYRQDPGQGLRLIYYSQIVNDFQKGDIAEGYSVSREKKESFPLTVTSAQKNPTAFYLCASSITAGSGTGYGYTFGSGTRLTVV.

Details on this clone: A read error may account for a junction end that differs from germline. The chain joins TRBV7-7 to TRBJ1-6; no reliable D call. The CDR3 is made up of 14 amino acids. CDR1 and CDR2 (germline): SSHAT, FNYEAQ (reference sequence). The CDR3 nucleotides read TGTGCTAGCAGCTTTCAGTCACCTAATTCACCCCTCCACTTT. Translation: CASSFQSPNSPLHF.

The chain joins TRBV5-1 to TRBJ2-5, with 7 bases matching TRBD1. The CDR3 covers 16 residues. The germline V gene has CDR1 SGHRS and CDR2 YFSETQ. J lost 5 bases, V lost 0 bases, and 10 bases had no gene match. Written as DNA, the CDR3 is TGCGCCAGCAGCTTGGCCCCGACAGGGTCCAAGGAGACCCAGTACTTC. Amino acids: CASSLAPTGSKETQYF.

The chain has TRBV7-6 and TRBJ2-6; a possible D gene is TRBD2 (7 bases). Germline-derived CDR1 and CDR2 are SGHVS and FNYEAQ. The CDR3 has 20 residues. V dropped 1 base and J dropped 0 bases, with 19 bases sitting between them. CDR3 sequence reads: CASSLDGGAVKSSGANVLTF. In DNA form, the CDR3 reads TGTGCCAGCAGCTTAGATGGGGGGGCGGTTAAGAGCTCTGGGGCCAACGTCCTGACTTTC.

The rearrangement uses TRBV4-1 and TRBJ1-2; D unclear. The CDR3 contains 16 residues. Germline V gives CDR1 MGHRA, CDR2 YSYEKL. Trimming took off 0 bases at V and 2 bases at J, with 13 bases between the two ends. CDR3 sequence: CASSQEGAGSNYGYTF. The CDR3 DNA sequence: TGCGCCAGCAGCCAAGAAGGAGCGGGGTCCAACTATGGCTACACCTTC.

J is TRBJ1-3 and V is TRBV7-9; possible D gene TRBD1, 5 bases. V was cut by 5 bases and J by 6 bases, with 17 bases left in between. The CDR3 extends over 15 amino acids. Germline V gives CDR1 SEHNR, CDR2 FQNEAQ (reference sequence). CDR3 nucleotides: TGTGCCAGCAGCCCGGGGGGACCTCTCGAAAACACCATATATTTT. Amino acids: CASSPGGPLENTIYF. The full variable domain, in which reference TRBV7-9 and TRBJ1-3 provide the parts outside the CDR3, is DTGVSQNPRHKITKRGQNVTFRCDPISEHNRLYWYRQTLGQGPEFLTYFQNEAQLEKSRLLSDRFSAERPKGSFSTLEIQRTEQGDSAMYLCASSPGGPLENTIYFGEGSWLTVV.